These 26 T cell receptor beta chains were sequenced from one sample in a study of T-cell memory formation after mild COVID-19. TCRdb ran MiXCR on the 5' RACE reads and lists one entry per CDR3 protein. Altogether about 410,000 distinct CDR3 sequences are present, about a quarter being singletons, with the ten largest covering about an eighth. Sequences were obtained from PBMCs or a T cell subset sorted from them (not recorded which). The source of these receptors is an adult woman who had mild COVID-19 (a few samples of this study predate the infection). Cell type and time point are not known.

DNA for the CDR3: TGTGCCAGCGGGGAGGGGAATGGCAATCAGCCCCAGCATTTT. Amino acids: CASGEGNGNQPQHF. This chain links TRBV6-2 or TRBV6-3 with TRBJ1-5; D is perhaps TRBD1 (5 bases). Germline CDR1 reads MNHEY; CDR2 reads SVGEGT. The germline V and J ends were trimmed by 8 bases and 2 bases, with 13 bases remaining between them. CDR3 length: 14 amino acids.

The rearrangement links TRBV5-1 to TRBJ1-6; TRBD1 might be the D (5 bases). CDR1 is SGHRS and CDR2 is YFSETQ in the germline V gene. V gave up 4 bases and J gave up 12 bases, with 20 bases separating them. The CDR3 sequence is 15 residues long. In nucleotides, the CDR3 is TGCGCCAGCAGCGCGTCCCCGGGACGCACGGGACCCCTCCACTTT. This sequence encodes CASSASPGRTGPLHF.

This clonotype appeared a few times. This chain links TRBV12-3 or TRBV12-4 with TRBJ1-4; 10 positions match TRBD1. J lost 7 bases, V lost 4 bases, and 18 bases had no gene match. The CDR3 consists of 19 residues. CDR3 in DNA: TGTGCCAGCAGTTCTACTCCCGGGACAGGGGCCCTCATCGGTGAAAAACTGTTTTTT. Protein: CASSSTPGTGALIGEKLFF.

The gene calls are TRBV9 and TRBJ1-1, with D unclear. Trimming left V 1 base short and J 3 bases short, with 7 bases between. CDR1 is SGDLS and CDR2 is YYNGEE in the germline V gene. The CDR3 extends over 13 amino acids. The CDR3 region is CASSVQQHTEAFF. CDR3 DNA: TGTGCCAGCAGCGTACAGCAGCACACTGAAGCTTTCTTT. Using reference TRBV9 and TRBJ1-1 for the parts outside the CDR3, the full variable domain is DSGVTQTPKHLITATGQRVTLRCSPRSGDLSVYWYQQSLDQGLQFLIQYYNGEERAKGNILERFSAQQFPDLHSELNLSSLELGDSALYFCASSVQQHTEAFFGQGTRLTVV.

The CDR3 loop reads CASSGTTGYGETQYF. The CDR3 region has the DNA TGTGCCAGCAGCGGAACGACAGGGTACGGAGAGACCCAGTACTTC. The genes are TRBV5-6 and TRBJ2-5; 7 bases agree with TRBD1. Per germline, CDR1 SGHDT and CDR2 YYEEEE. V was pared by 4 bases and J by 4 bases, with 10 bases of the junction left unmatched. The CDR3 extends over 15 amino acids.

This clonotype was seen only a few times. The chain uses TRBV6-5 and TRBJ2-1, with D hard to call. The germline V and J ends were trimmed by 0 bases and 6 bases, with 6 bases remaining between them. Germline V lookup: CDR1 MNHEY, CDR2 SVGAGI. The CDR3 consists of 13 residues. CDR3 DNA: TGTGCCAGCAGTTACTCAAAGACCAATGAGCAGTTCTTC. This encodes CASSYSKTNEQFF.

The rearrangement links TRBV18 to TRBJ1-1; unclear D gene. Germline V lookup: CDR1 KGHSH, CDR2 LQKENI. CDR3 size: 14 residues. Trimming removed 2 bases from V and 3 bases from J, with 10 bases in between. This chain's CDR3 is CASSPSTVDTEAFF. CDR3 sequence (DNA): TGTGCCAGCTCACCAAGCACAGTGGACACTGAAGCTTTCTTT. Full variable domain (rest looked up from reference TRBV18 and TRBJ1-1): NAGVMQNPRHLVRRRGQEARLRCSPMKGHSHVYWYRQLPEEGLKFMVYLQKENIIDESGMPKERFSAEFPKEGPSILRIQQVVRGDSAAYFCASSPSTVDTEAFFGQGTRLTVV.

The V gene is TRBV2, the J gene TRBJ2-5; weak D call: TRBD2 (6 bases). This CDR3 region has 13 residues. Germline V gene data show CDR1 as SNHLY and CDR2 as FYNNEI. The germline V and J ends were trimmed by 9 bases and 0 bases, with 11 bases remaining between them. In nucleotides, the CDR3 is TGTGCCAGACAGGAGGGGAACCAAGAGACCCAGTACTTC. Its protein is CARQEGNQETQYF.

This clonotype was seen more than once but under ten times. The V and J genes are TRBV6-2 or TRBV6-3 and TRBJ1-1, with D hard to call. Germline CDR1 MNHEY, CDR2 SVGEGT. This CDR3 has 12 residues. V lost 10 bases, J lost 1 base, and 10 bases lay in between. CDR3 amino acids: CAIKRGNTEAFF. The CDR3 DNA is TGTGCCATCAAGCGCGGGAACACTGAAGCTTTCTTT.

The chain joins TRBV5-6 to TRBJ2-1; 9 bases map to TRBD2. CDR3 length equals 16 residues. The germline CDR1 and CDR2 sequences are SGHDT and YYEEEE. V lost 4 bases to trimming and J lost 3 bases; unmatched junction nucleotides: 8. CDR3 sequence: CASSRGGSGSYNEQFF. The CDR3, as DNA: TGTGCCAGCAGCCGGGGGGGTAGCGGGAGCTACAATGAGCAGTTCTTC.

The V and J genes are TRBV2 and TRBJ2-7; D is ambiguous. Trimming took 4 bases from V and 6 from J, leaving 10 bases between them. The germline CDR1 and CDR2 sequences are SNHLY and FYNNEI. The CDR3 is 12 amino acids. CDR3 residues: CASSATSVEQYF. The DNA for the CDR3 is TGTGCCAGCAGTGCGACATCTGTCGAGCAGTACTTC. Variable domain in full (rest from reference TRBV2 and TRBJ2-7): EPEVTQTPSHQVTQMGQEVILRCVPISNHLYFYWYRQILGQKVEFLVSFYNNEISEKSEIFDDQFSVERPDGSNFTLKIRSTKLEDSAMYFCASSATSVEQYFGPGTRLTVT.

This clonotype has a handful of counts. V gene TRBV9 combines with J gene TRBJ1-2; TRBD1 might be the D (6 bases). In germline, CDR1 is SGDLS, CDR2 YYNGEE. V lost 5 bases to trimming and J lost 1 base, with 27 bases between them. CDR3 length: 19 amino acids. The CDR3 loop reads CASSPTGGGASQFNYGYTF. CDR3 DNA: TGTGCCAGCAGTCCTACGGGGGGCGGGGCCTCCCAGTTTAACTATGGCTACACCTTC.

The sample holds one count of this clonotype. The gene calls are TRBV10-3 and TRBJ2-7; D assignment may be TRBD1 or TRBD2 (5 bases each). This CDR3 is 15 amino acids long. V shed 3 bases and J shed 0 bases, with 12 bases lying between them. Germline lookup yields CDR1 ENHRY and CDR2 SYGVKD. CDR3 coding DNA: TGTGCCATCAGTGATCCCGGGACCGCCTCCTACGAGCAGTACTTC. Protein product: CAISDPGTASYEQYF.

This clonotype was seen only a few times. The V call is TRBV29-1, the J call TRBJ1-2; D unresolved. The ends were cut back, 5 bases at V and 5 bases at J, with 12 bases in the middle. There are 12 residues in the CDR3. The germline gives CDR1 SQVTM, CDR2 ANQGSEA. CDR3 region: CSVRLSGYGYTF. DNA for the CDR3: TGCAGCGTTAGACTGTCTGGATATGGCTACACCTTC.

This clonotype turned up a few times. The rearrangement joins TRBV29-1 to TRBJ2-3, with D uncertain. CDR1 is SQVTM, CDR2 ANQGSEA, per germline. V lost 3 bases to trimming and J lost 9 bases, with 16 bases between them. The CDR3 extends over 13 amino acids. DNA for the CDR3: TGCAGCGTTGACTTCGACACGTTCAAAACGCAGTATTTT. This encodes CSVDFDTFKTQYF.

The chain uses TRBV2 and TRBJ2-3; TRBD1 aligns across 8 bases. The trim removed 6 bases at V and 1 base at J, leaving 9 bases unmatched. The CDR3 covers 16 residues. Germline V gene sequence: CDR1 SNHLY, CDR2 FYNNEI. The CDR3 sequence: CASRDQGAMGTDTQYF. The CDR3 DNA is TGTGCCAGCAGGGACCAGGGGGCGATGGGCACAGATACGCAGTATTTT.

This clonotype was seen a handful of times. The chain carries TRBV6-5 and TRBJ2-1; the D gene is possibly TRBD2 (6 bases). Trimming pared 4 bases from V and 9 bases from J, leaving 25 bases between. This CDR3 comprises 17 residues. CDR1 and CDR2 (germline): MNHEY, SVGAGI. The CDR3, as DNA: TGTGCCAGCAGTTCCACCCTCACTAGCCCAATATACGGTGAGCAGTTCTTC. It yields the protein CASSSTLTSPIYGEQFF.

This clonotype was counted only a few times. The chain joins TRBV7-9 to TRBJ2-7; D is unresolved. CDR1 is SEHNR and CDR2 is FQNEAQ in the germline V gene (reference sequence). The CDR3 sequence is 13 residues long. V was shortened by 2 bases and J by 2 bases, with 7 bases between the two germline ends. CDR3 sequence reads: CASSLPQAYEQYF. The DNA of the CDR3 is TGTGCCAGCAGCTTACCCCAGGCCTACGAGCAGTACTTC.

The chain employs TRBV29-1 and TRBJ2-1; D remains ambiguous. V lost 4 bases and J 6 bases, leaving 7 bases between the germline ends. The CDR3 runs 11 residues. Germline V CDR1 and CDR2: SQVTM, ANQGSEA. DNA for the CDR3: TGCAGCGTTGGGGGAATCAATGAGCAGTTCTTC. Amino acids: CSVGGINEQFF.

The chain recombines TRBV6-5 with TRBJ1-2; 9 nucleotides line up with TRBD1. V lost 2 bases to trimming and J lost 8 bases; unmatched junction nucleotides: 15. The germline V gene encodes CDR1 MNHEY and CDR2 SVGAGI. This CDR3 is built from 17 residues. The CDR3 DNA reads as TGTGCCAGCAGTTACGGGGACAGGGTAGATCCCTCGGGGGGCTACACCTTC. This gives the protein CASSYGDRVDPSGGYTF.

This chain joins TRBV12-3 or TRBV12-4 and TRBJ2-2; 12 bases are a match to TRBD1. The CDR3 loop spans 16 amino acids. The ends lost 1 base at V and 7 bases at J; junction bases unmatched: 4. Written as DNA, the CDR3 is TGTGCCAGCAGTTTAGAGGGACAGGGGGCTGGCGGGGAGCTGTTTTTT. This codes for CASSLEGQGAGGELFF.

This rearrangement joins TRBV29-1 to TRBJ2-3; maybe TRBD2 (5 bases). Germline loops: CDR1 SQVTM, CDR2 ANQGSEA. This CDR3 is 13 amino acids long. V was pared by 3 bases and J by 1 base, with 8 bases between. The CDR3 DNA reads as TGCAGCGTTGATCGTAGCGGCACAGATACGCAGTATTTT. This translates into CSVDRSGTDTQYF.

V usage is TRBV7-6 and J usage is TRBJ1-2; D ambiguous. The CDR3 extends over 13 amino acids. The germline V gene encodes CDR1 SGHVS and CDR2 FNYEAQ. The V gene lost 1 base and the J gene lost 2 bases, with 5 bases spanning the gap. Here the CDR3 reads CASSLDQNYGYTF. The DNA of the CDR3 is TGTGCCAGCAGCTTAGACCAAAACTATGGCTACACCTTC.

The chain couples TRBV7-6 to TRBJ1-3; tentatively, D is TRBD1 (5 bases). The germline gives CDR1 SGHVS, CDR2 FNYEAQ. Deletions cut 6 bases from V and 14 bases from J, with 23 bases between. This CDR3 is 14 amino acids long. In DNA form, the CDR3 reads TGTGCCAGCAGTTCAGGAGGGACCGGGAAAAACGTATATTTT. Translation gives CASSSGGTGKNVYF.

This clonotype was found a few times. The chain couples TRBV11-2 to TRBJ2-5; D call uncertain. V was cut by 8 bases and J by 6 bases, with 13 bases left in between. The CDR3 contains 12 residues. Germline lookup yields CDR1 SGHAT and CDR2 FQNNGV. CDR3 sequence (DNA): TGTGCCAGCTCCAAGAGTTTTAAGACCCAGTACTTC. It encodes CASSKSFKTQYF.

V and J are TRBV20-1 and TRBJ1-1, with TRBD1 identical over 8 bases. The germline CDR1 and CDR2 sequences are DFQATT and SNEGSKA (reference sequence). Losses at the gene ends were 4 bases for V and 1 base for J; bases not matched to a gene: 8. This CDR3 comprises 15 residues. CDR3 nucleotides: TGCAGTGCTATCCCGCCAGGGGGCTGGAACACTGAAGCTTTCTTT. Protein: CSAIPPGGWNTEAFF.